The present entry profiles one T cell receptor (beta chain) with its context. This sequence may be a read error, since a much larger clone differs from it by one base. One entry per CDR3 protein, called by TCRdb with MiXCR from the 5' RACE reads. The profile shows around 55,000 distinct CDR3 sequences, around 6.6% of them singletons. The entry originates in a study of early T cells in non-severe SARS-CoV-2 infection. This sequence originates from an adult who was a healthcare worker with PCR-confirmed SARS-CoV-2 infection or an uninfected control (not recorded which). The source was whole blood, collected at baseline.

The chain's CDR3 is CTSSMYSSAGTEAFF. CDR3 coding DNA: TGTACCAGCAGCATGTACAGTTCCGCGGGGACTGAAGCCTTCTTT. The chain is built from TRBV5-5 and TRBJ1-1; maybe TRBD1 (5 bases). From germline, CDR1 is SGHKS and CDR2 YYEKEE (reference sequence). This CDR3 is built from 15 residues.